Below are 13 T cell receptor beta chains sequenced from a single sample in a study of shared clonotypes between healthy human individuals. The table came from immunoSEQ multiplex PCR; TCRdb's copy has only in-frame clones and leaves some out. The sample has over 2,000,000 clones, just under 95% seen once. CD45RO-negative, CCR7-selected cells formed the naive CD8 fraction, which excluded terminally differentiated effector memory CD45RA+ cells. The sequenced sample was naive CD8+ T cells from PBMCs. The receptors here all came from a young man in good health. Some clones in this sample may be carry-over from other donors' samples.

The DNA for the CDR3 is TGTGCCAGCAGCTCCATCACTAGCGGGGGGACCTACGAGCAGTACTTC. Amino acid sequence: CASSSITSGGTYEQYF. The J gene is TRBJ2-7, the V gene TRBV11-2; 12 bases fit TRBD2. V shed 4 bases and J 2 bases; nucleotides not matched to a gene: 6. Looked up from germline, CDR1 is SGHAT and CDR2 is FQNNGV. This CDR3 contains 16 residues.

CDR3 sequence reads: CASSRDSFSLAKNIQYF. For the CDR3, the DNA is TGTGCCAGTAGTAGGGACAGTTTCTCCTTAGCCAAAAACATTCAGTACTTC. V gene TRBV19 combines with J gene TRBJ2-4, with 7 bases identical to TRBD1. Germline CDR1 and CDR2: LNHDA and SQIVND (reference sequence). Unmatched junction bases numbered 9, after V lost 4 bases and J lost 0 bases. The CDR3 is made up of 17 amino acids.

This rearrangement joins TRBV9 to TRBJ2-7; 7 bases map to TRBD2. CDR3 size: 15 residues. The germline V gene has CDR1 SGDLS and CDR2 YYNGEE. Unmatched junction bases numbered 6, after V lost 0 bases and J lost 3 bases. CDR3 in amino acids: CASSVGGLVDYEQYF. The CDR3 bases are TGTGCCAGCAGCGTAGGAGGACTAGTAGACTACGAGCAGTACTTC.

This chain uses TRBV28 with TRBJ1-1, with D possibly matching TRBD1 (5 bases). In germline, CDR1 is MDHEN, CDR2 SYDVKM. V lost 3 bases to trimming and J lost 8 bases, with 13 bases between them. CDR3 length equals 13 residues. The CDR3 loop is CASSFRGGLEAFF. The CDR3 nucleotides read TGTGCCAGCAGTTTTAGGGGCGGCCTCGAAGCTTTCTTT.

The chain combines TRBV7-9 with TRBJ2-1, with unresolved D. Looked up from germline, CDR1 is SEHNR and CDR2 is FQNEAQ (reference sequence). Between the trimmed V and J ends, which lost 3 bases and 10 bases, there was a span of 16 bases. The CDR3 has 14 amino acids. The CDR3 loop reads CASSLAVLGREQFF. CDR3 sequence (DNA): TGTGCCAGCAGCTTGGCCGTTCTTGGGCGGGAGCAGTTCTTC.

In its sample, this clone was seen a few times. Other DNA sequences in the sample encode the same CDR3. The gene calls are TRBV28 and TRBJ1-1; D gene unclear. Germline CDR1 MDHEN, CDR2 SYDVKM. The CDR3 consists of 13 residues. Between the trimmed V and J ends, which lost 3 bases and 4 bases, there was a span of 9 bases. This CDR3 reads CASSLTGSTEAFF. The DNA of the CDR3 is TGTGCCAGCAGTTTGACGGGCAGCACTGAAGCTTTCTTT. Together with reference TRBV28 and TRBJ1-1, the CDR3 gives the full variable domain: DVKVTQSSRYLVKRTGEKVFLECVQDMDHENMFWYRQDPGLGLRLIYFSYDVKMKEKGDIPEGYSVSREKKERFSLILESASTNQTSMYLCASSLTGSTEAFFGQGTRLTVV.

The rearrangement joins TRBV4-1 to TRBJ2-1, with 7 bases that match TRBD1. The V gene's germline CDR1 is MGHRA and CDR2 YSYEKL. The junction had 10 bases not matched to a gene; V was cut back by 4 bases and J by 7 bases. The CDR3 is 15 residues long. The DNA for the CDR3 is TGCGCCAGCAGCCCGACGGTGGGACAGCGAAATGAGCAGTTCTTC. Translating it yields CASSPTVGQRNEQFF.

The V gene is TRBV28, the J gene TRBJ2-1; 8 bases fit TRBD2. Germline CDR1 and CDR2: MDHEN and SYDVKM. Unmatched junction bases numbered 9, after V lost 6 bases and J lost 2 bases. The CDR3 length is 16 residues. This CDR3 is CASSPHSGTPYNEQFF. CDR3 coding DNA: TGTGCCAGCAGCCCTCATAGCGGGACACCCTACAATGAGCAGTTCTTC. Filled out from reference TRBV28 and TRBJ2-1, the complete variable domain reads DVKVTQSSRYLVKRTGEKVFLECVQDMDHENMFWYRQDPGLGLRLIYFSYDVKMKEKGDIPEGYSVSREKKERFSLILESASTNQTSMYLCASSPHSGTPYNEQFFGPGTRLTVL.

Note on this clone: The same CDR3 arises from other DNA sequences in this sample as well. The V and J genes are TRBV27 and TRBJ2-1, with 12 bases identical to TRBD2. CDR3 size: 15 residues. Trimming removed 5 bases from V and 4 bases from J; junction bases left unmatched: 3. Per the germline V gene, CDR1 is MNHEY and CDR2 is SMNVEV (reference sequence). The CDR3 DNA reads as TGTGCCAGCAGTCCAGGACTAGCGGGGTACAATGAGCAGTTCTTC. Its protein is CASSPGLAGYNEQFF.

This sequence joins TRBV7-3 and TRBJ2-1; a possible D gene is TRBD2 (5 bases). The CDR3 contains 15 residues. The V end lost 5 bases, the J end lost 4 bases, and 15 bases lay between the germline ends. Germline assignment: CDR1 SGHTA and CDR2 FQGTGA. The CDR3 loop is CASSPHAGRYNEQFF. The CDR3 DNA sequence: TGTGCCAGCAGCCCCCACGCGGGCAGATACAATGAGCAGTTCTTC.

A few counts support this clone. V and J are TRBV9 and TRBJ1-1, with TRBD1 matching 7 bases. Germline assignment: CDR1 SGDLS and CDR2 YYNGEE. The CDR3 runs 13 residues. The J segment lost 10 bases and the V segment lost 3 bases, leaving 9 bases of the junction unmatched. The CDR3 DNA follows: TGTGCCAGCAGCGAACAGGGGCGTAACGGAGCTTTCTTT. Its protein product is CASSEQGRNGAFF.

J is TRBJ2-2 and V is TRBV18; no definite D call. V dropped 2 bases and J dropped 1 base, with 11 bases sitting between them. The germline V gene has CDR1 KGHSH and CDR2 LQKENI. The CDR3 is made up of 16 amino acids. CDR3 region: CASSPGPQRNTGELFF. The CDR3 DNA reads TGTGCCAGCTCACCAGGTCCCCAGCGGAACACCGGGGAGCTGTTTTTT.

This clone was seen just once. The chain employs TRBV9 and TRBJ2-5; weak D call: TRBD2 (6 bases). The CDR3 has 16 amino acids. Germline V gene sequence: CDR1 SGDLS, CDR2 YYNGEE. Trimming shortened V by 5 bases and J by 5 bases, and 22 bases separated the two germline ends. CDR3 DNA sequence: TGTGCCAGCAGAAAGACGGGGGACGACCGCCGGGAGACCCAGTACTTC. This translates into CASRKTGDDRRETQYF.